The 32 T cell receptor beta chains listed next were all sequenced from one sample in a study of T cells in Graves' hyperthyroidism and ophthalmopathy. Researchers amplified the TCR beta CDR3 regions from RNA transcripts. HTBI primers drove first-round RT-PCR of the TCR CDR3. TCRdb redid the calling of the multiplex PCR reads with MiXCR, one entry per CDR3 protein. The sample gives 350,000 to 400,000 distinct CDR3 sequences, over 15% of which show up once; roughly 3.5% is in the top ten. The sequencing sample was made of blood. All receptors come from a woman between 18 and 29 years old with Graves' hyperthyroidism.

This clonotype was found many times. The chain uses TRBV7-2 and TRBJ2-7; 10 bases match TRBD2. Looked up from germline, CDR1 is SGHTA and CDR2 is FQGNSA. V was pared by 0 bases and J by 3 bases, with 5 bases of the junction left unmatched. This CDR3 has 16 residues. The CDR3 DNA reads TGTGCCAGCAGCTTAGCGTTTAGCGGGGGGCGCTACGAGCAGTACTTC. It specifies CASSLAFSGGRYEQYF. The full variable domain, completed using reference TRBV7-2 and TRBJ2-7, is GAGVSQSPSNKVTEKGKDVELRCDPISGHTALYWYRQSLGQGLEFLIYFQGNSAPDKSGLPSDRFSAERTGGSVSTLTIQRTQQEDSAVYLCASSLAFSGGRYEQYFGPGTRLTVT.

This clonotype was observed at least ten times. This rearrangement joins TRBV6-1 to TRBJ2-5, with 11 bases lining up with TRBD2. The CDR3 length is 17 residues. Germline lookup yields CDR1 MNHNS and CDR2 SASEGT. V was pared by 4 bases and J by 5 bases, with 12 bases of the junction left unmatched. This CDR3 reads CASSVAGGRVPRETQYF. The CDR3, as DNA: TGTGCCAGCAGTGTAGCGGGGGGGCGGGTGCCTCGGGAGACCCAGTACTTC.

This clonotype was counted ten times or more. The chain couples TRBV6-5 to TRBJ2-7; a weak D match, TRBD2 (5 bases). Germline V lookup: CDR1 MNHEY, CDR2 SVGAGI. The CDR3 covers 13 residues. V was cut by 7 bases and J by 3 bases, with 13 bases left in between. CDR3 residues: CASIDPRDYEQYF. The CDR3 region has the DNA TGTGCCAGCATCGACCCCCGGGACTACGAGCAGTACTTC.

Many counts were recorded for this clonotype. The genes are TRBV6-5 and TRBJ2-2; the D is unclear. The CDR3 is 14 residues long. The germline V gene has CDR1 MNHEY and CDR2 SVGAGI. Trimming took off 3 bases at V and 6 bases at J, with 11 bases between the two ends. The CDR3 protein is CASSYMALAGELFF. In nucleotides, the CDR3 is TGTGCCAGCAGTTATATGGCCCTCGCCGGGGAGCTGTTTTTT.

This clonotype was seen a handful of times. One end of the junction fails to match germline, which may point to a read error. This chain uses TRBV12-3 or TRBV12-4 with TRBJ1-1; D is uncertain. This CDR3 spans 11 amino acids. For the CDR3, the DNA is TGTGCCAGCATATCTCGCACTGATGCTTTCTTT. Protein: CASISRTDAFF.

The chain has TRBV6-2 or TRBV6-3 and TRBJ1-1, with TRBD1 as a possible D gene (6 bases). Germline V lookup: CDR1 MNHEY, CDR2 SVGEGT. The CDR3 covers 15 residues. The V gene lost 6 bases and the J gene lost 6 bases, with 20 bases spanning the gap. CDR3 in amino acids: CASSSLGQLPAEAFF. CDR3 coding DNA: TGTGCCAGCAGCTCACTAGGACAGCTCCCCGCTGAAGCTTTCTTT.

This clonotype occurred many times. The rearrangement uses TRBV20-1 and TRBJ2-5, with 10 bases identical to TRBD2. CDR1 DFQATT and CDR2 SNEGSKA come from the germline V gene (reference sequence). V gave up 3 bases and J gave up 4 bases; unmatched junction bases: 2. The CDR3 runs 13 residues. DNA for the CDR3: TGCAGTGCTAGGGGACTAGCGACAGAGACCCAGTACTTC. Its protein product is CSARGLATETQYF.

The chain couples TRBV5-1 to TRBJ2-2; the D is unclear. Germline-derived CDR1 and CDR2 are SGHRS and YFSETQ. V was trimmed by 0 bases and J by 7 bases, leaving 7 bases between them. The CDR3 has 13 residues. The CDR3 nucleotides read TGCGCCAGCAGCTTGGCCGTCAGCGGGGAGCTGTTTTTT. This gives the protein CASSLAVSGELFF.

CDR3 nucleotide sequence: TGTGCCAGCAGTTATTTTCAGGGACCCTATGGCTACACCTTC. Translated, it gives CASSYFQGPYGYTF. This chain links TRBV6-5 with TRBJ1-2; TRBD1 might be the D (5 bases). Germline CDR1 is MNHEY and CDR2 is SVGAGI. Trimming took off 3 bases at V and 4 bases at J, with 12 bases between the two ends. This CDR3 comprises 14 residues.

This clonotype was recorded at least ten times. This may be a read error: a much more frequent sequence differs by one nucleotide. V is TRBV12-3 or TRBV12-4 and J is TRBJ1-1; no definite D call. This CDR3 comprises 18 residues. Trimming shortened V by 5 bases and J by 0 bases, and 22 bases separated the two germline ends. The CDR3 sequence: CASSPPQAIRGMNTEAFF. CDR3 DNA sequence: TGTGCCAGCAGTCCTCCCCAAGCCATTAGAGGCATGAACACTGAAGCTTTCTTT.

This clonotype was found many times. CDR3 residues: CATSRDLAGGPTLQETQYF. As DNA, the CDR3 is TGTGCCACCAGCAGAGATCTAGCGGGGGGCCCTACCCTACAAGAGACCCAGTACTTC. This chain connects TRBV15 to TRBJ2-5; 11 positions match TRBD2. Trimming removed 0 bases from V and 2 bases from J; junction bases left unmatched: 11. The CDR3 has 19 residues. In germline, CDR1 is LNHNV, CDR2 YYDKDF (reference sequence).

This clonotype was seen many times. The chain recombines TRBV5-1 with TRBJ1-2; D unclear. Germline V gives CDR1 SGHRS, CDR2 YFSETQ. The germline V and J ends were trimmed by 2 bases and 2 bases, with 19 bases remaining between them. This CDR3 spans 17 amino acids. CDR3 sequence reads: CASSFNPPQSRNYGYTF. For the CDR3, the DNA is TGCGCCAGCAGCTTTAACCCACCTCAATCAAGAAACTATGGCTACACCTTC.

This clonotype was picked up many times. The chain joins TRBV12-3 or TRBV12-4 to TRBJ2-7; either TRBD1 or TRBD2 may fit D (5 bases each). The CDR3 is 14 residues long. V was trimmed by 1 base and J by 6 bases, leaving 13 bases between them. CDR3 nucleotide sequence: TGTGCCAGCAGTTTAGTGGGGGAGTCGGGCGAGCAGTACTTC. The encoded protein is CASSLVGESGEQYF.

This clonotype occurred once. The chain recombines TRBV24-1 with TRBJ1-2; D call uncertain. Deletions cut 1 base from V and 7 bases from J, with 6 bases between. Germline assignment: CDR1 KGHDR and CDR2 SFDVKD. CDR3 length: 12 residues. In nucleotides, the CDR3 is TGTGCCACCAGTGATTTATCCACTGGCTACACCTTC. This gives the protein CATSDLSTGYTF.

The chain couples TRBV12-3 or TRBV12-4 to TRBJ1-5; TRBD1 matches at 9 bases. With 6 bases clipped from V and 7 bases from J, the junction kept 7 bases outside the gene matches. The CDR3 is 14 residues long. The CDR3 spells CASRFTGGEQPQHF. The CDR3 DNA reads TGTGCCAGCAGGTTCACAGGGGGCGAACAGCCCCAGCATTTT.

This clonotype was picked up a small number of times. The rearrangement links TRBV6-2 or TRBV6-3 to TRBJ2-7; 7 nucleotides line up with TRBD1. The V gene's germline CDR1 is MNHEY and CDR2 SVGEGT. J gave up 0 bases and V 2 bases, and 4 bases lay outside the gene matches. The CDR3 covers 15 residues. In DNA, the CDR3 is TGTGCCAGCAGTTACCGCAGGACAGGCTCCTACGAGCAGTACTTC. Translated: CASSYRRTGSYEQYF.

This clonotype showed up many times. The chain recombines TRBV11-2 with TRBJ2-5; either TRBD1 or TRBD2 may supply D (5 bases each). Germline V gives CDR1 SGHAT, CDR2 FQNNGV. With 5 bases removed from V and 0 bases from J, the gap between germline ends came to 7 bases. The CDR3 covers 13 residues. The DNA of the CDR3 is TGTGCCAGCAGCGGGGGATACCAAGAGACCCAGTACTTC. This translates into CASSGGYQETQYF. The full variable domain, completed using reference TRBV11-2 and TRBJ2-5, is EAGVAQSPRYKIIEKRQSVAFWCNPISGHATLYWYQQILGQGPKLLIQFQNNGVVDDSQLPKDRFSAERLKGVDSTLKIQPAKLEDSAVYLCASSGGYQETQYFGPGTRLLVL.

This clonotype was counted at least ten times. The V and J genes are TRBV28 and TRBJ2-2; TRBD1 matches at 9 bases. Germline CDR1 reads MDHEN; CDR2 reads SYDVKM. The CDR3 spans 16 residues. With 4 bases clipped from V and 0 bases from J, the junction kept 3 bases outside the gene matches. The DNA for the CDR3 is TGTGCCAGCAGTTCGGGACAGGGTGCGAACACCGGGGAGCTGTTTTTT. Encoded protein: CASSSGQGANTGELFF.

This clonotype was observed at least ten times. The chain carries TRBV6-5 and TRBJ1-1; D unclear. The CDR3 is made up of 13 amino acids. The germline gives CDR1 MNHEY, CDR2 SVGAGI. The germline V and J ends were trimmed by 0 bases and 5 bases, with 7 bases remaining between them. The CDR3 here is CASSYSEETEAFF. DNA of the CDR3: TGTGCCAGCAGTTACTCAGAGGAGACTGAAGCTTTCTTT.

This clonotype was picked up many times. The gene calls are TRBV11-2 and TRBJ2-5, with 7 bases fitting TRBD1. Per germline, CDR1 SGHAT and CDR2 FQNNGV. The CDR3 is made up of 16 amino acids. V lost 1 base and J lost 1; bases outside the gene matches: 6. In DNA, the CDR3 is TGTGCCAGCAGCTTAGTGACAGGGAGATCCCAAGAGACCCAGTACTTC. Translated, it gives CASSLVTGRSQETQYF.

This clonotype was found many times. The rearrangement uses TRBV4-1 and TRBJ1-5, with unresolved D. V lost 1 base, J lost 0 bases, and 10 bases lay in between. Germline lookup yields CDR1 MGHRA and CDR2 YSYEKL. The CDR3 runs 16 residues. The CDR3 reads CASSQARVNSNQPQHF. CDR3 sequence (DNA): TGCGCCAGCAGCCAAGCGAGGGTAAATAGCAATCAGCCCCAGCATTTT.

In its sample, this clonotype was seen many times. The chain combines TRBV29-1 with TRBJ1-1, with D maybe TRBD1 (5 bases). This CDR3 is built from 15 residues. Germline V CDR1 and CDR2: SQVTM, ANQGSEA. V lost 7 bases to trimming and J lost 0 bases, with 18 bases between them. CDR3 nucleotides: TGCAGCGCCTTACCTAGACAGAACTTGAACACTGAAGCTTTCTTT. Residues: CSALPRQNLNTEAFF.

This clonotype came up many times. Here the CDR3 DNA reads TGTGCCAGCAGTTTAGGTTATGGCTACACCTTC. This codes for CASSLGYGYTF. The V gene is TRBV12-3 or TRBV12-4, the J gene TRBJ1-2; D remains unclear. Trimming pared 1 base from V and 5 bases from J, leaving 2 bases between. The CDR3 length is 11 residues.

This sequence joins TRBV2 and TRBJ1-2; TRBD1 is a possible D gene (6 bases). The V end lost 4 bases, the J end lost 8 bases, and 17 bases lay between the germline ends. The CDR3 is made up of 14 amino acids. Looked up from germline, CDR1 is SNHLY and CDR2 is FYNNEI. CDR3: CASSGLAGAGGYTF. In DNA form, the CDR3 reads TGTGCCAGCAGTGGGTTAGCAGGGGCAGGGGGCTACACCTTC.

This clonotype appeared many times. The chain couples TRBV24-1 to TRBJ1-1; maybe TRBD1 (5 bases). V lost 6 bases and J 0 bases, leaving 7 bases between the germline ends. The CDR3 runs 13 residues. The germline V gene has CDR1 KGHDR and CDR2 SFDVKD. DNA of the CDR3: TGTGCCACCAGTAAGGGACTGAACACTGAAGCTTTCTTT. This encodes CATSKGLNTEAFF.

Only a few counts were recorded for this clonotype. Germline and junction disagree at one end, which may indicate a read error. J is TRBJ1-2 and V is TRBV6-1, with D possibly being TRBD1 (6 bases). CDR1 is MNHNS and CDR2 is SASEGT in the germline V gene. The CDR3 length is 15 residues. In DNA form, the CDR3 reads TGTGCCAGCAGTGGGTCCACAGGGACTAATTATGGCTACACCTTC. Translated: CASSGSTGTNYGYTF.

The rearrangement joins TRBV12-3 or TRBV12-4 to TRBJ2-5; D is perhaps TRBD2 (6 bases). Trimming took off 1 base at V and 5 bases at J, with 14 bases between the two ends. The CDR3 contains 15 residues. The CDR3: CASSLGAGGGETQYF. The CDR3 DNA is TGTGCCAGCAGTTTAGGGGCAGGAGGAGGGGAGACCCAGTACTTC.

This clonotype was detected ten times or more. This rearrangement joins TRBV6-5 to TRBJ2-5; 10 bases are shared with TRBD2. V was pared by 5 bases and J by 5 bases, with 14 bases of the junction left unmatched. The length of the CDR3 is 17 residues. Germline CDR1 is MNHEY and CDR2 is SVGAGI. The CDR3 bases are TGTGCCAGCAGTCCCCTCACCGGGACTAGCGCCCTGGAGACCCAGTACTTC. This encodes CASSPLTGTSALETQYF.

This clonotype was seen repeatedly, ten times or more. The V gene is TRBV28, the J gene TRBJ1-1; no definite D call. V was clipped by 5 bases and J by 0 bases, with 10 bases between them. CDR3 size: 14 residues. The germline V gene has CDR1 MDHEN and CDR2 SYDVKM. DNA for the CDR3: TGTGCCAGCAGTGAGGGTTCGGTGAACACTGAAGCTTTCTTT. Protein: CASSEGSVNTEAFF.

This clonotype has just a few counts. One end of the junction is discordant with germline, which a read error may explain. This sequence joins TRBV7-8 and TRBJ1-2; the D gene is possibly TRBD1 (6 bases). Germline CDR1 SGHVS, CDR2 FQNEAQ. The CDR3 length is 15 residues. CDR3 residues: CASRLGGQGASGYTF. The CDR3 bases are TGTGCCAGCAGGTTAGGGGGGCAGGGAGCGAGTGGCTACACCTTC.

Details on this clonotype: This may be a read error, as it is one base from a much larger clone. The rearrangement joins TRBV6-2 or TRBV6-3 to TRBJ1-1; D call uncertain. CDR1 and CDR2 from the germline V gene are MNHEY and SVGEGT. The CDR3 is 13 amino acids. CDR3 region: CASSRLYQREACF. CDR3 bases: TGTGCCAGCAGTCGCCTATACCAGCGGGAAGCTTGCTTT.

This clonotype was seen many times. The J gene is TRBJ1-2, the V gene TRBV5-1, with 7 bases matching TRBD1. J was trimmed by 0 bases and V by 3 bases; bases with no gene match: 5. Germline lookup yields CDR1 SGHRS and CDR2 YFSETQ. The CDR3 is made up of 15 amino acids. CDR3 region: CASSYMTGTNYGYTF. The CDR3 region has the DNA TGCGCCAGCAGCTACATGACAGGGACTAACTATGGCTACACCTTC.